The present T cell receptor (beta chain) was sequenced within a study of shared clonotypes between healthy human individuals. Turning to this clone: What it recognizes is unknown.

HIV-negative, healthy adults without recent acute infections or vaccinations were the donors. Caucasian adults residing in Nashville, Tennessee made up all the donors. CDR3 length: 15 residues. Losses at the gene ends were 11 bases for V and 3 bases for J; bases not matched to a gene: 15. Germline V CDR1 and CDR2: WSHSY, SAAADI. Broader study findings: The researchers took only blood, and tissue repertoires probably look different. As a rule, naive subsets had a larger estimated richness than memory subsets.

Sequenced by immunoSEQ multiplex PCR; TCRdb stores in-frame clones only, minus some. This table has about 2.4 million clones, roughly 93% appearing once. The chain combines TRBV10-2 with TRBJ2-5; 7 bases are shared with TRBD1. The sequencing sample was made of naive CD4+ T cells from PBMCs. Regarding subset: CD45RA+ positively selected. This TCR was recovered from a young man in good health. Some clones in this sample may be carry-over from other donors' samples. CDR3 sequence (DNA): TGCGCCGGCAATCCTAACAGGGGCCTTAAAGAGACCCAGTACTTC. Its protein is CAGNPNRGLKETQYF.